The 4 T cell receptor beta chains below were found in one sample sequenced in a study of blood T cells in healthy people across ages. Alongside a J-beta primer mix, a sample-barcoded 5' primer served in a second PCR lasting roughly 7 to 11 cycles. Via MiXCR, TCRdb re-called the 5' RACE reads, giving one row per CDR3 protein. The sample has roughly 800,000 distinct CDR3 sequences; roughly 24% are singletons. These data are also associated with another study on T cells of mothers and their children.

The specimen sequenced was blood. These receptor sequences come from a boy aged 5-17 years in good health.

At least ten counts were recorded for this clonotype. V usage is TRBV12-3 or TRBV12-4 and J usage is TRBJ2-1; D might be TRBD1 or TRBD2, each matching 5 bases. The CDR3 runs to 15 residues. V was shortened by 8 bases and J by 0 bases, with 14 bases between the two germline ends. In DNA, the CDR3 is TGTGCCAGCTCCCCCGAGGGGAGCTCCTACAATGAGCAGTTCTTC. Translated: CASSPEGSSYNEQFF.

This clonotype showed up just a few times. The J gene is TRBJ1-5, the V gene TRBV29-1; unclear D gene. The CDR3 runs to 12 residues. Trimming took off 6 bases at V and 4 bases at J, with 10 bases between the two ends. Germline CDR1 SQVTM, CDR2 ANQGSEA. In nucleotides, the CDR3 is TGCAGCGTCAAGGTCGGGAATCAGCCCCAGCATTTT. Translating it yields CSVKVGNQPQHF.

In its sample, this clonotype was seen a few times. A read error may account for a junction end that differs from germline. The gene calls are TRBV27 and TRBJ1-1; D gene unclear. The CDR3 totals 9 residues. In germline, CDR1 is MNHEY, CDR2 SMNVEV (reference sequence). Here the CDR3 reads CASSFRASF. The CDR3 nucleotides read TGTGCCAGCAGTTTCCGAGCTTCCTTT.

The V and J genes are TRBV5-1 and TRBJ2-5, with 10 nucleotides matching TRBD2. This CDR3 has 13 residues. The V segment lost 5 bases and the J segment 13 bases; nucleotides outside the gene matches: 11. CDR1 and CDR2 (germline): SGHRS, YFSETQ. CDR3 sequence reads: CASRADSSGSWYF. CDR3 sequence (DNA): TGCGCCAGCAGGGCGGATTCTAGCGGGAGTTGGTACTTC.